The sequence of this T cell receptor (beta chain) was determined in a study of regulatory T cells in long-lasting Graves disease. Germline CDR1 is SGHRS and CDR2 is YFSETQ. The CDR3 covers 12 residues. The V end lost 2 bases, the J end lost 6 bases, and 7 bases lay between the germline ends. Construction of the TCR beta libraries employed iRepertoire HTBI primers in conjunction with Arm-PCR of CDR3 regions. TCRdb itself ran the multiplex PCR reads through MiXCR, one entry per CDR3 protein. The sample carries 300,000 to 500,000 distinct CDR3 sequences, around 21% recorded once. Time point given: persistent/refractory GD, antithyroid drugs over 5 years with positive TRAb. Extracted RNA from PBMCs served as the source of the TCR library. EDTA tubes received 7.5 to 9 milliliters of drawn peripheral blood.

Source: peripheral blood mononuclear cells (PBMCs), taken when the disease was refractory, from a patient treated with antithyroid drugs. The J gene is TRBJ2-3, the V gene TRBV5-1; D call uncertain. This TCR was sampled from a female donor with Graves disease. The CDR3 reads CASSFGVDTQYF. In DNA form, the CDR3 reads TGCGCCAGCAGCTTCGGAGTCGATACGCAGTATTTT.